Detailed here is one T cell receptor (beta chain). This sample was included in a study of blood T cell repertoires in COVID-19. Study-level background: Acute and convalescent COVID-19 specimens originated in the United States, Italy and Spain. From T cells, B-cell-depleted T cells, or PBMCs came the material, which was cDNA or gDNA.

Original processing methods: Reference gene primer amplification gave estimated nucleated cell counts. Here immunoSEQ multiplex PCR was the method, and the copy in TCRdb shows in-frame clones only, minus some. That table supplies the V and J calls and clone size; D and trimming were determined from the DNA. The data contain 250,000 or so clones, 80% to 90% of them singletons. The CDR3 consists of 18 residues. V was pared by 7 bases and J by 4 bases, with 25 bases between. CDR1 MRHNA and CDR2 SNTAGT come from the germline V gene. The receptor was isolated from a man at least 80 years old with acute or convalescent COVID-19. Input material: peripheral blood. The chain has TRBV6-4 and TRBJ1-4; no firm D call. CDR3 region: CASTESPYTALVNEKLFF. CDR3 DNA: TGTGCCAGCACTGAGAGCCCTTACACAGCACTGGTTAATGAAAAACTGTTTTTT.